The clone carrying this TCR beta chain appeared once. Measured with immunoSEQ multiplex PCR; TCRdb has only the in-frame clones, and not every one. This table holds tens of thousands of clones, around 90% found once. This entry comes from a study of T cells in localized non-small cell lung cancer. Germline V lookup: CDR1 LNHDA, CDR2 SQIVND (reference sequence). The CDR3 extends over 17 amino acids. After removal of 7 bases from V and 6 bases from J, the junction contained 14 bases not matched to a gene. Source: peripheral blood, taken before any cancer treatment. The origin of this receptor is a man aged 35 to 69 with stage I squamous cell lung carcinoma. The rearrangement uses TRBV19 and TRBJ2-2; TRBD1 matches at 10 bases. The CDR3 DNA is TGTGCCAGTATAGCATACGGGACAGGGGATGACGCCGGGGAGCTGTTTTTT. Protein product: CASIAYGTGDDAGELFF.